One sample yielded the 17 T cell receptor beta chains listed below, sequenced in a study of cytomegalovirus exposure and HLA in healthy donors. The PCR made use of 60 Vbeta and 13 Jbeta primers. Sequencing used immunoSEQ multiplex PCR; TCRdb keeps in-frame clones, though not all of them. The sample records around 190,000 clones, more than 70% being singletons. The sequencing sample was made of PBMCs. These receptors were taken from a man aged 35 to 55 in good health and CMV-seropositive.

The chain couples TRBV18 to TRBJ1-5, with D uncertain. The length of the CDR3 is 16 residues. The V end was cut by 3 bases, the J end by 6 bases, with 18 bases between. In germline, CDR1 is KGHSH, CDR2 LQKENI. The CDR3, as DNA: TGTGCCAGCTCACCTTTCCCCCCCGTCAGCGGTCAGCCCCAGCATTTT. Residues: CASSPFPPVSGQPQHF.

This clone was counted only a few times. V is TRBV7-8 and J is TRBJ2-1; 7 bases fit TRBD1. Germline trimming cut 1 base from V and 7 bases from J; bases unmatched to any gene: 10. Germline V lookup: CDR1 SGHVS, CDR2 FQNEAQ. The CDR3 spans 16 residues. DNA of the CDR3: TGTGCCAGCAGCTTAGGGTCAAGCGTACAGGGGAATGAGCAGTTCTTC. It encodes CASSLGSSVQGNEQFF. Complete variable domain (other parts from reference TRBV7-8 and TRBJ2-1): GAGVSQSPRYKVAKRGQDVALRCDPISGHVSLFWYQQALGQGPEFLTYFQNEAQLDKSGLPSDRFFAERPEGSVSTLKIQRTQQEDSAVYLCASSLGSSVQGNEQFFGPGTRLTVL.

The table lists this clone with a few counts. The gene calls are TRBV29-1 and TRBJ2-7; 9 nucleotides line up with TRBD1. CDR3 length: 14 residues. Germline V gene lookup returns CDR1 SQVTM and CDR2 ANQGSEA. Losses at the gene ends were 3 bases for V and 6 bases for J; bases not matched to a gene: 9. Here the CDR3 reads CSVDVTGGRGEQYF. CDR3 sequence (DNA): TGCAGCGTTGACGTGACAGGGGGGCGAGGCGAGCAGTACTTC.

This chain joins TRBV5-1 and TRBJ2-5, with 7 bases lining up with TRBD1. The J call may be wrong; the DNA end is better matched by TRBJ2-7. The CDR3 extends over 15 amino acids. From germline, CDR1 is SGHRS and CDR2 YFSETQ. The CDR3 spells CASSLGQGRFHEQYF. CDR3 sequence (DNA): TGCGCCAGCAGCTTGGGACAGGGACGGTTCCACGAGCAGTACTTC.

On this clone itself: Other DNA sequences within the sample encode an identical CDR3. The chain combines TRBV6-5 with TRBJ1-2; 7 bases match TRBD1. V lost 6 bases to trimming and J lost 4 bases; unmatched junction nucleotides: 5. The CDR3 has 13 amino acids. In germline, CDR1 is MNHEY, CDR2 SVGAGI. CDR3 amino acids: CASSLGQLYGYTF. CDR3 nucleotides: TGTGCCAGCAGCCTGGGACAGCTCTATGGCTACACCTTC.

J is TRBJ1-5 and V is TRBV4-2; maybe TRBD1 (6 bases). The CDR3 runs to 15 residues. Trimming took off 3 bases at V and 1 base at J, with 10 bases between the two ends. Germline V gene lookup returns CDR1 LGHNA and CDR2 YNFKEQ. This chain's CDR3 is CASSQTGQSNQPQHF. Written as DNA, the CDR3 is TGTGCCAGCAGCCAGACAGGACAGAGCAATCAGCCCCAGCATTTT.

For the CDR3, the DNA is TGTGCCAGCAGGGGGGGGAACACCGGGGAGCTGTTTTTT. Amino acid sequence: CASRGGNTGELFF. The chain combines TRBV28 with TRBJ2-2, with D perhaps TRBD2 (6 bases). The V gene lost 6 bases and the J gene lost 1 base, with 6 bases spanning the gap. The CDR3 contains 13 residues. Germline CDR1 and CDR2: MDHEN and SYDVKM.

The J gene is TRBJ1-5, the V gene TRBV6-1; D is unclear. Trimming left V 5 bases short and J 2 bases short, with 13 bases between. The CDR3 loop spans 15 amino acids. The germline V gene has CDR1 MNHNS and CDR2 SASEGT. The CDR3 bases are TGTGCCAGCAGTCCAATGGCGGGTGGCAATCAGCCCCAGCATTTT. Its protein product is CASSPMAGGNQPQHF.

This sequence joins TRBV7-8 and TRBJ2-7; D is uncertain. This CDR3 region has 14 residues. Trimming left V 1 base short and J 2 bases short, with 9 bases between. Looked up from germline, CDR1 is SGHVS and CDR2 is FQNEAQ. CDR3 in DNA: TGTGCCAGCAGCTTAGAATTCACAACCTACGAGCAGTACTTC. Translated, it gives CASSLEFTTYEQYF.

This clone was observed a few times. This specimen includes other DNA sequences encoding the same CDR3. The CDR3 protein is CASSQTGETPYEQYF. DNA for the CDR3: TGTGCCAGCAGCCAAACAGGGGAGACGCCCTACGAGCAGTACTTC. The gene calls are TRBV14 and TRBJ2-7; 7 positions match TRBD1. Germline CDR1 reads SGHDN; CDR2 reads FVKESK. The V segment lost 2 bases and the J segment 2 bases; nucleotides outside the gene matches: 6. The CDR3 length is 15 residues.

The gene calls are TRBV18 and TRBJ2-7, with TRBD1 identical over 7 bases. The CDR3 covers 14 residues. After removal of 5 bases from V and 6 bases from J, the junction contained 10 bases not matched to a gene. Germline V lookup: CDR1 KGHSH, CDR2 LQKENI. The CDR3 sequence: CASSSGTEPFEQYF. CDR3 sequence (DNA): TGTGCCAGCTCATCCGGGACAGAACCCTTCGAGCAGTACTTC.

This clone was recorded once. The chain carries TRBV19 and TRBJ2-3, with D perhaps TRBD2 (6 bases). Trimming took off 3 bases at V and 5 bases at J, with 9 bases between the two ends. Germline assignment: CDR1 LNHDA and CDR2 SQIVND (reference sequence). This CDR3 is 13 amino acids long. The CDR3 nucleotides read TGTGCCAGTAGTATTGGCGGGGAAGATACGCAGTATTTT. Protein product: CASSIGGEDTQYF.

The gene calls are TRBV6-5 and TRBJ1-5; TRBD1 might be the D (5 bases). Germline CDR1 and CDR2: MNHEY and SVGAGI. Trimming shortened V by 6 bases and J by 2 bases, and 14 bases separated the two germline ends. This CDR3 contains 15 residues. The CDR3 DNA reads TGTGCCAGCAGCGCCGGGACGGGGGGCAATCAGCCCCAGCATTTT. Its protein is CASSAGTGGNQPQHF.

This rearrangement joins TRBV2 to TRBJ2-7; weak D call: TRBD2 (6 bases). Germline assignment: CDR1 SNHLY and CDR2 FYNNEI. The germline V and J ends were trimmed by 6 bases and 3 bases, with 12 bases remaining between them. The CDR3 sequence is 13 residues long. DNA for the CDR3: TGTGCCAGCAGCGAACGACTAGTCTACGAGCAGTACTTC. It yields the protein CASSERLVYEQYF.

CDR3 sequence reads: CASRSSGANVLTF. The CDR3 region has the DNA TGTGCCAGCAGGAGTTCCGGGGCCAACGTCCTGACTTTC. This chain uses TRBV5-5 with TRBJ2-6; no firm D call. V shed 5 bases and J shed 4 bases, with 7 bases lying between them. Germline CDR1 and CDR2: SGHKS and YYEKEE (reference sequence). CDR3 length: 13 amino acids. Looking up the rest from reference TRBV5-5 and TRBJ2-6 gives the full variable domain: DAGVTQSPTHLIKTRGQQVTLRCSPISGHKSVSWYQQVLGQGPQFIFQYYEKEERGRGNFPDRFSARQFPNYSSELNVNALLLGDSALYLCASRSSGANVLTFGAGSRLTVL.

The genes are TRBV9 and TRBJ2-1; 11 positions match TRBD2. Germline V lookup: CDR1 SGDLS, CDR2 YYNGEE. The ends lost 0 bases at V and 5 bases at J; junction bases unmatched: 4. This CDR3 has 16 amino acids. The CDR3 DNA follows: TGTGCCAGCAGCGTAGTGGGACTAGCGGAAGACAATGAGCAGTTCTTC. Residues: CASSVVGLAEDNEQFF. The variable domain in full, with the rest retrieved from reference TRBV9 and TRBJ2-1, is DSGVTQTPKHLITATGQRVTLRCSPRSGDLSVYWYQQSLDQGLQFLIQYYNGEERAKGNILERFSAQQFPDLHSELNLSSLELGDSALYFCASSVVGLAEDNEQFFGPGTRLTVL.

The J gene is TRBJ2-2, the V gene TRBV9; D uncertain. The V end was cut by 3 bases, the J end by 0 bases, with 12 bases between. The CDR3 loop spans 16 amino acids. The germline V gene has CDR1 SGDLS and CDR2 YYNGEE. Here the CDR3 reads CASSALTAANTGELFF. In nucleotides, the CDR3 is TGTGCCAGCAGCGCGTTAACTGCTGCGAACACCGGGGAGCTGTTTTTT.